This entry is about one T cell receptor beta chain. Its antigen is undetermined. This sample is part of a study of cytomegalovirus exposure and HLA in healthy donors. On the study more broadly: Among the approximately 400 donors who were genotyped, roughly 76% fell in the genetic ancestry cluster that is associated with self-reported Caucasian donors.

Germline CDR1 SGHRS, CDR2 YFSETQ. Trimming shortened V by 0 bases and J by 8 bases, and 9 bases separated the two germline ends. This CDR3 region has 13 residues. The PCR contained 60 Vbeta and 13 Jbeta primers. Profiling relied on immunoSEQ multiplex PCR, and the TCRdb table lists in-frame clones only, not all of them. The sample consists of about 120,000 clones, roughly 80% of them appearing once. Broader study findings: Testing in vitro showed a few CMV-associated chains specific for CMV antigens. Being productive about 87% or about 30% of the time was typical of most TCR beta V segments in an earlier analysis. One later analysis reportedly identified an Asian-associated ancestry cluster that showed fewer N-insertions than the roughly 700-donor mean.

This TCR was recovered from a woman aged 50 to 60 in good health and CMV-seronegative. The sequencing input was PBMCs. V is TRBV5-1 and J is TRBJ2-1; D is unclear. CDR3 in amino acids: CASSLARSDEQFF. CDR3 nucleotide sequence: TGCGCCAGCAGCTTGGCTAGGTCCGATGAGCAGTTCTTC.